A selection of T cell receptor beta chains follows, all from one sample in a study of shared clonotypes between healthy human individuals. The data were produced by immunoSEQ multiplex PCR, yet TCRdb's version contains in-frame clones alone and is incomplete. Among roughly 2.1 million clones listed, about 92% were seen once. The specimen was naive CD8+ T cells from PBMCs. All receptors come from a man aged 18-30 years in good health. Some clones in this sample may be carry-over from other donors' samples. CDR3s include the opening cysteine and the closing phenylalanine or tryptophan. D genes are given only for firm matches. Clone sizes are given selectively: once, few, many, or a class where the clone is expanded.

J gene: TRBJ1-3; V gene: TRBV25-1; D gene: TRBD1; clone size: few; CDR3 DNA: TGTGCCAGCAGTGAAGGGACAGGGGACACCATATATTTT; CDR3 protein: CASSEGTGDTIYF
J gene: TRBJ1-1; V gene: TRBV5-1; D gene: .; clone size: .; CDR3 DNA: TGCGCCAGCAGCTTCAATATGAACACTGAAGCTTTCTTT; CDR3 protein: CASSFNMNTEAFF
J gene: TRBJ2-1; V gene: TRBV4-3; D gene: .; clone size: .; CDR3 DNA: TGCGCCAGCAGCCAAGATCACGGGACCTACAATGAGCAGTTCTTC; CDR3 protein: CASSQDHGTYNEQFF
J gene: TRBJ2-1; V gene: TRBV5-1; D gene: TRBD2; clone size: .; CDR3 DNA: TGCGCCAGCAGCTTGGTTGGAGGACTAGTTCGGATCAATGAGCAGTTCTTC; CDR3 protein: CASSLVGGLVRINEQFF
J gene: TRBJ2-5; V gene: TRBV7-3; D gene: .; clone size: .; CDR3 DNA: TGTGCCAGCAGCTTAGGGCTCGGGGGTGGAGAGACCCAGTACTTC; CDR3 protein: CASSLGLGGGETQYF
J gene: TRBJ1-1; V gene: TRBV11-2; D gene: .; clone size: .; CDR3 DNA: TGTGCCAGCAGCTTAGATCCCCTAGACCCGGGACGGCTGAACACTGAAGCTTTCTTT; CDR3 protein: CASSLDPLDPGRLNTEAFF
J gene: TRBJ1-5; V gene: TRBV19; D gene: .; clone size: .; CDR3 DNA: TGTGCCAGTAGTCCAGACATCCCCTCACGGGGCAATCAGCCCCAGCATTTT; CDR3 protein: CASSPDIPSRGNQPQHF
J gene: TRBJ1-2; V gene: TRBV7-2; D gene: TRBD1; clone size: .; CDR3 DNA: TGTGCCAGCAGCTTAGTGACAGGGGGAACCCTAGACTATGGCTACACCTTC; CDR3 protein: CASSLVTGGTLDYGYTF
J gene: TRBJ2-7; V gene: TRBV30; D gene: .; clone size: .; CDR3 DNA: TGTGCCTGGAGTGGGAGGGACTACGAGCAGTACTTC; CDR3 protein: CAWSGRDYEQYF
J gene: TRBJ2-4; V gene: TRBV11-2; D gene: TRBD1; clone size: .; CDR3 DNA: TGTGCCAGCTCCCCCGGGACAGGAAACATTCAGTACTTC; CDR3 protein: CASSPGTGNIQYF
J gene: TRBJ1-1; V gene: TRBV7-9; D gene: .; clone size: .; CDR3 DNA: TGTGCCAGCAGCTTAGACCAGGGCCTGAACACTGAAGCTTTCTTT; CDR3 protein: CASSLDQGLNTEAFF
J gene: TRBJ2-1; V gene: TRBV21-1; D gene: .; clone size: .; CDR3 DNA: TGTGCCAGCAGCGAACCGGAGGTGCGGAACAATGAGCAGTTCTTC; CDR3 protein: CASSEPEVRNNEQFF
J gene: TRBJ2-1; V gene: TRBV7-2; D gene: .; clone size: .; CDR3 DNA: TGTGCCAGCAGCTTATCGCGGATAGCGAGATACAATGAGCAGTTCTTC; CDR3 protein: CASSLSRIARYNEQFF
J gene: TRBJ2-1; V gene: TRBV5-1; D gene: TRBD1; clone size: .; CDR3 DNA: TGCGCCAGCAGCTTCACAGGGGGCCCTTACTATGAGCAGTTCTTC; CDR3 protein: CASSFTGGPYYEQFF
J gene: TRBJ2-7; V gene: TRBV9; D gene: .; clone size: .; CDR3 DNA: TGTGCCAGCAGCCCCATGGGGCACGAGCAGTACTTC; CDR3 protein: CASSPMGHEQYF
J gene: TRBJ1-4; V gene: TRBV2; D gene: .; clone size: .; CDR3 DNA: TGTGCCAGCAGTGAATTTGCGGGGGCAGCTGAGGCAACTAATGAAAAACTGTTTTTT; CDR3 protein: CASSEFAGAAEATNEKLFF
J gene: TRBJ2-3; V gene: TRBV27; D gene: TRBD2; clone size: once; CDR3 DNA: TGTGCCAGCAGTCATCTAGCGGGAGCACCTAAAGATACGCAGTATTTT; CDR3 protein: CASSHLAGAPKDTQYF
J gene: TRBJ2-1; V gene: TRBV7-9; D gene: TRBD2; clone size: .; CDR3 DNA: TGTGCCAGCCAGTCGAGCGGGAGGTTAGGCGACAATGAGCAGTTCTTC; CDR3 protein: CASQSSGRLGDNEQFF
J gene: TRBJ2-3; V gene: TRBV7-3; D gene: .; clone size: .; CDR3 DNA: TGTGCCAGCAGCCCCACTTTACGAGATACGCAGTATTTT; CDR3 protein: CASSPTLRDTQYF
J gene: TRBJ2-1; V gene: TRBV4-1; D gene: TRBD2; clone size: .; CDR3 DNA: TGCGCCAGCAGCCAAGGGACTAGCGTAGTATTGGATGAGCAGTTCTTC; CDR3 protein: CASSQGTSVVLDEQFF
J gene: TRBJ2-3; V gene: TRBV12-5; D gene: .; clone size: .; CDR3 DNA: TGTGCTAGTGGTTTGGTTGGTTCTAGATTGGTTGCGCAGTATTTT; CDR3 protein: CASGLVGSRLVAQYF
J gene: TRBJ2-3; V gene: TRBV28; D gene: .; clone size: once; CDR3 DNA: TGTGCCGCCGAAGGAGATACGCAGTATTTT; CDR3 protein: CAAEGDTQYF
J gene: TRBJ2-7; V gene: TRBV7-9; D gene: TRBD1; clone size: .; CDR3 DNA: TGTGCCAGCAGCTTAATTCCAGGACAGGGAACCTACGAGCAGTACTTC; CDR3 protein: CASSLIPGQGTYEQYF
J gene: TRBJ2-7; V gene: TRBV2; D gene: TRBD1; clone size: .; CDR3 DNA: TGTGCCAGCAGTGTAGGGACAGATACTTACGAGCAGTACTTC; CDR3 protein: CASSVGTDTYEQYF
J gene: TRBJ1-1; V gene: TRBV7-8; D gene: .; clone size: .; CDR3 DNA: TGTGCCAGCAGCTTAGGGTACAGGACTGGTGACACTGAAGCTTTCTTT; CDR3 protein: CASSLGYRTGDTEAFF
J gene: TRBJ1-1; V gene: TRBV29-1; D gene: .; clone size: few; CDR3 DNA: TGCAGCGACGAACGGGGGTCGTTGGCTTTCTTT; CDR3 protein: CSDERGSLAFF
J gene: TRBJ2-2; V gene: TRBV2; D gene: .; clone size: .; CDR3 DNA: TGTGCCAGCAAAGGGGCGGCCACCGGGGAGCTGTTTTTT; CDR3 protein: CASKGAATGELFF
J gene: TRBJ1-5; V gene: TRBV6-5; D gene: TRBD1; clone size: once; CDR3 DNA: TGTGCCAGCAGTTACCTAGGGGGCAACAATCAGCCCCAGCATTTT; CDR3 protein: CASSYLGGNNQPQHF
J gene: TRBJ2-7; V gene: TRBV30; D gene: TRBD1; clone size: .; CDR3 DNA: TGTGCCTGGAGTTGGACAGGGGACAGCGAGCAGCACTTC; CDR3 protein: CAWSWTGDSEQHF
J gene: TRBJ2-2; V gene: TRBV4-1; D gene: .; clone size: .; CDR3 DNA: TGCGCCAGCAGCCCTAGGGGGACCGGGGAGCTGTTTTTT; CDR3 protein: CASSPRGTGELFF
J gene: TRBJ2-5; V gene: TRBV6-5; D gene: TRBD2; clone size: once; CDR3 DNA: TGTGCCAGCAGTTACGGGCGGGAGGGCCGAGGAGAGACCCAGTACTTC; CDR3 protein: CASSYGREGRGETQYF
J gene: TRBJ1-1; V gene: TRBV4-1; D gene: .; clone size: .; CDR3 DNA: TGCGCCAGCAGCCAAGAGGGCGGCCCTCGGGACACTGAAGCTTTCTTT; CDR3 protein: CASSQEGGPRDTEAFF
J gene: TRBJ2-1; V gene: TRBV4-1; D gene: .; clone size: .; CDR3 DNA: TGCGCCAGCAGCCATGCACAGGGCCCTTCCTACAATGAGCAGTTCTTC; CDR3 protein: CASSHAQGPSYNEQFF
J gene: TRBJ1-5; V gene: TRBV27; D gene: .; clone size: .; CDR3 DNA: TGTGCCAGCAGTTTCCGGGCCCGGGGTCAGCCCCAGCATTTT; CDR3 protein: CASSFRARGQPQHF